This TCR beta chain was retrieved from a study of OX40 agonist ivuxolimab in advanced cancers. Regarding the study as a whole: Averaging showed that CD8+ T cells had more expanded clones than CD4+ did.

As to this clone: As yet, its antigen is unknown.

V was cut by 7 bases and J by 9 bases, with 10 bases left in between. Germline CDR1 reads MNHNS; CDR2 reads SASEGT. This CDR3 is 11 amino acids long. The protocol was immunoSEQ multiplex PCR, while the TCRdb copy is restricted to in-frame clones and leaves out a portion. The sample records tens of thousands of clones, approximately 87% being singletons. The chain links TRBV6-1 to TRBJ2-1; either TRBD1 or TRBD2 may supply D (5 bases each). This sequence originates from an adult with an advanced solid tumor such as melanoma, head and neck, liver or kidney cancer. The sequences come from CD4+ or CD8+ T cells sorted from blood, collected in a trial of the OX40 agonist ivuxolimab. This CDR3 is CASNTRGEQFF. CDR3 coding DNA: TGTGCCAGCAACACTAGGGGTGAGCAGTTCTTC.